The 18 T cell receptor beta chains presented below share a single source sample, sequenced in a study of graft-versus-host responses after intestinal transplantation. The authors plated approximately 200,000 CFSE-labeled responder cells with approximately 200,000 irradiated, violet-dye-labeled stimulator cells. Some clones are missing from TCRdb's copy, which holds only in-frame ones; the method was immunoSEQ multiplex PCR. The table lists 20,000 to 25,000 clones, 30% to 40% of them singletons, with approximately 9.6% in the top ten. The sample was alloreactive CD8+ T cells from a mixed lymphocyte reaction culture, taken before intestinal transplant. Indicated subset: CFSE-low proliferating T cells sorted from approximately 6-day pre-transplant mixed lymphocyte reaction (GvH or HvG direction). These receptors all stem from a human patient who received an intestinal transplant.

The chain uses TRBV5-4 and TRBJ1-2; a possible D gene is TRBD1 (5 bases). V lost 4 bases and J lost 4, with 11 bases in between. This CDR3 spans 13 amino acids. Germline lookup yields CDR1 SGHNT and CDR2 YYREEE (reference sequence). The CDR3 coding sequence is TGTGCCAGCAGCCTCGACAGCGGCTATGGCTACACCTTC. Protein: CASSLDSGYGYTF.

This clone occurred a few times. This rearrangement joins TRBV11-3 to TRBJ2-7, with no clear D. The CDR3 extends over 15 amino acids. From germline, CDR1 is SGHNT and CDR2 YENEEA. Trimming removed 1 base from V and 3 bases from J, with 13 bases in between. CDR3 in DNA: TGTGCCAGCAGCTTAGCCCTGGAGCGCCTCTACGAGCAGTACTTC. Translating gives CASSLALERLYEQYF.

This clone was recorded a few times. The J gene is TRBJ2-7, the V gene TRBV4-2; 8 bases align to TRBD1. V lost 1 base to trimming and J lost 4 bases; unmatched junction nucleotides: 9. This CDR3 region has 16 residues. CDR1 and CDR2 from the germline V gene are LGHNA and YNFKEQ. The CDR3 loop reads CASSQGPGQEMYEQYF. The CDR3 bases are TGTGCCAGCAGCCAAGGTCCGGGACAGGAAATGTACGAGCAGTACTTC.

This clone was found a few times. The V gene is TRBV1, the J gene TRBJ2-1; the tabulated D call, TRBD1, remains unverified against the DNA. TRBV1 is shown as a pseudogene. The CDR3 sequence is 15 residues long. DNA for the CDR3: TGCACCAGCGGCGAGTCCGGACAAATTAACAATGAGCAGTTCTTC. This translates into CTSGESGQINNEQFF.

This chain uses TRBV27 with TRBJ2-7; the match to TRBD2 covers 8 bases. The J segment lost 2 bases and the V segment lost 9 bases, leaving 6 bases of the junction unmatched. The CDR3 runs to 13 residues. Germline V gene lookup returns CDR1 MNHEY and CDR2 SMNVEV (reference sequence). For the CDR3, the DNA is TGTGCCAGTGCGGGGGGAGTTACCTACGAGCAGTACTTC. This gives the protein CASAGGVTYEQYF.

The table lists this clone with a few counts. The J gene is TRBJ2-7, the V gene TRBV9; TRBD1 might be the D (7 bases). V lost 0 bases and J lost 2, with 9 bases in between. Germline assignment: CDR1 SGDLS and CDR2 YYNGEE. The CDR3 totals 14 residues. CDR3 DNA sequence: TGTGCCAGCAGCGTAGGCAGGGGGGCCTACGAGCAGTACTTC. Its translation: CASSVGRGAYEQYF.

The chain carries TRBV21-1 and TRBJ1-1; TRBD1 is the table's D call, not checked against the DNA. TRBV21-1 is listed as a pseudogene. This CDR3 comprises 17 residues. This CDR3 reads CASVDRGPPGWDTEAFF. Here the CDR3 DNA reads TGTGCCAGCGTCGACAGGGGGCCCCCTGGTTGGGACACTGAAGCTTTCTTT.

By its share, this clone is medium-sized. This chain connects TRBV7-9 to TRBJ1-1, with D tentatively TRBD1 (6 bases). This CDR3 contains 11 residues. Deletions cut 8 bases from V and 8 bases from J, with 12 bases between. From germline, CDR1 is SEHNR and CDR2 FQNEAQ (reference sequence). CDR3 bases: TGTGCCAGCCCCGCCGGGGGCGAAGCTTTCTTT. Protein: CASPAGGEAFF.

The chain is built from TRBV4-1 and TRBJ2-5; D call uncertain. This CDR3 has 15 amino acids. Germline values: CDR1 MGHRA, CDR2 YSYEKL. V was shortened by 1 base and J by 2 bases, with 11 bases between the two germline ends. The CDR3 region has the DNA TGCGCCAGCAGCCAAGGGCATGCCGAGCAAGAGACCCAGTACTTC. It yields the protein CASSQGHAEQETQYF.

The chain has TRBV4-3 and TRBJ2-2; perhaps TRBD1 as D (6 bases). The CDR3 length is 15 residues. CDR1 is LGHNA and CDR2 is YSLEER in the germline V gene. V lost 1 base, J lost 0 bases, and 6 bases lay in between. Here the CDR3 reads CASSQGTANTGELFF. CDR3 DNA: TGCGCCAGCAGCCAAGGGACAGCGAACACCGGGGAGCTGTTTTTT.

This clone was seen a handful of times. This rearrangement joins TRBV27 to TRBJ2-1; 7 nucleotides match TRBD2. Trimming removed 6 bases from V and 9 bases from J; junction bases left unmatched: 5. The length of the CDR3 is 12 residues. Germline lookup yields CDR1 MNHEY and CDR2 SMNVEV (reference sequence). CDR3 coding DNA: TGTGCCAGCAGCACCGGGAGGTTTGAGCAGTTCTTC. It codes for CASSTGRFEQFF.

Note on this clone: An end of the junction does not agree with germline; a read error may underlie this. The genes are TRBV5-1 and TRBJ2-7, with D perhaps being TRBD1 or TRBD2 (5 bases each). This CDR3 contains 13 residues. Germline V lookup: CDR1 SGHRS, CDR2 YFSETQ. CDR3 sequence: CASSLGTGTSKGF. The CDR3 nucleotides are TGCGCCAGCAGCTTGGGGACCGGGACGTCCAAAGGCTTC.

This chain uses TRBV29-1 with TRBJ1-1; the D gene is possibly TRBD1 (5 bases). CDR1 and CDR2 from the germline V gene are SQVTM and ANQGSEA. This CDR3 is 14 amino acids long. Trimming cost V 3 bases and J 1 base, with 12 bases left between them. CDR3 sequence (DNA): TGCAGCGTTGAGGGGACGCCAACGAACACTGAAGCTTTCTTT. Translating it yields CSVEGTPTNTEAFF.

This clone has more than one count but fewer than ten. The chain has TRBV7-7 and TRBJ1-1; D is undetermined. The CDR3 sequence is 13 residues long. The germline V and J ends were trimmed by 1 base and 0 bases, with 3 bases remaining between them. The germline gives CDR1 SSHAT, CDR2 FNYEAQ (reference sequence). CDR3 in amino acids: CASSLEVNTEAFF. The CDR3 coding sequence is TGTGCCAGCAGCTTAGAGGTGAACACTGAAGCTTTCTTT.

The CDR3 DNA reads TGCGCCAGCAGTGAGTTATGGGGACTAGCGGTCTACAATGAGCAGTTCTTC. Its translation is CASSELWGLAVYNEQFF. The rearrangement joins TRBV10-2 to TRBJ2-1, with 11 bases fitting TRBD2. Germline trimming cut 1 base from V and 3 bases from J; bases unmatched to any gene: 5. Germline values: CDR1 WSHSY, CDR2 SAAADI. This CDR3 is built from 17 residues.

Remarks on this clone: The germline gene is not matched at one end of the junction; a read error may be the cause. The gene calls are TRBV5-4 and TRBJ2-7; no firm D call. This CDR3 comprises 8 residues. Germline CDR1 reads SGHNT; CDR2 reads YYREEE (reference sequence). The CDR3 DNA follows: TGTGCCAGCAGGTTGATAGCCTTC. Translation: CASRLIAF.

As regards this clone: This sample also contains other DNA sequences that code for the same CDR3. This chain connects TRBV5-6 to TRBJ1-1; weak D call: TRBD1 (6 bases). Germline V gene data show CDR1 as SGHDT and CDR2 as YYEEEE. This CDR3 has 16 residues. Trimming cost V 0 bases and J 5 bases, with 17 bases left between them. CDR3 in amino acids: CASSLGGRGARTEAFF. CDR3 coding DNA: TGTGCCAGCAGCTTGGGGGGGCGGGGGGCGAGGACTGAAGCTTTCTTT.

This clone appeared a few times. The chain's CDR3 is CASSPGTGNYGYTF. Written as DNA, the CDR3 is TGCGCCAGCAGCCCCGGGACAGGGAACTATGGCTACACCTTC. The gene calls are TRBV4-1 and TRBJ1-2; 9 bases map to TRBD1. The J segment lost 2 bases and the V segment lost 4 bases, leaving 2 bases of the junction unmatched. The CDR3 spans 14 residues. Germline loops: CDR1 MGHRA, CDR2 YSYEKL.